The clone carrying this T cell receptor beta chain was detected a few times. What it binds is unknown. These data come from a study of T cells in narcolepsy. Method: immunoSEQ multiplex PCR; TCRdb's copy keeps in-frame clones and lacks some. The profile shows fewer than 35,000 clones, less than 85% of them singletons. Whole-study findings and limits: Autoreactive clonotypes reportedly recurred in blood of same and different patients, not controls.

V was pared by 4 bases and J by 7 bases, with 1 base of the junction left unmatched. This CDR3 has 13 residues. CDR1 GTSNPN and CDR2 SVGIG come from the germline V gene (reference sequence). V gene TRBV30 combines with J gene TRBJ1-6, with 10 bases lining up with TRBD1. Material for sequencing was CD45RA- memory CD4+ T cells from PBMCs. This TCR came from a human donor with narcolepsy. DNA of the CDR3: TGTGCCTGGAAGGGACAGGGGAATTCACCCCTCCACTTT. As protein: CAWKGQGNSPLHF.